Many counts were recorded for the clone carrying this TCR delta chain. Antigen specificity is unknown. Translating this DNA gives a protein that differs at residue 15 from the TCRdb one, which belongs to a much larger clone; a read error is likely, and the protein shown is this translation. This record comes from a study of γδ T cells in repeated Plasmodium falciparum infection. Study-wide context: Over roughly 640 days, donors received four mosquito-bite P. falciparum NF54 infections. Study-wide points: Vdelta2-negative gammadelta repertoires appeared less diverse and less shared in Malian than Australian children.

Bulk repertoires came from Vgamma9/Vdelta2+ or Vdelta2-negative gammadelta T cells flow-sorted from PBMC. TCRdb re-analyzed the multiplex PCR reads via CATT. This sample has about 57,000 delta-chain clones, with around 1.7% found just once. Germline CDR1 reads TSWWSYY; CDR2 reads QGS. Trimming stripped 2 bases from V and 4 bases from J, with 29 bases between. This CDR3 is built from 21 residues. The source of this sequence is a pool of human donors (malaria-infected and uninfected, not separated). What was sequenced was gamma-delta T cells from blood. V and J are TRDV1 and TRDJ2; D tentatively fits TRDD1 or TRDD3 (5 bases each). CDR3 coding DNA: TGTGCTCTTGGGGAAGAGTCGTACCATGAAATGGGCAAAGGGGGGACAGCACAACTCTTCTTT. Translated, it gives CALGEESYHEMGKGGTAQLFF.